Shown below are 23 T cell receptor beta chains from a single sample sequenced in a study of cytomegalovirus exposure and HLA in healthy donors. PCR employed 60 Vbeta and 13 Jbeta primers. TCRdb's table, derived via immunoSEQ multiplex PCR, lists solely in-frame clones and lacks some. The repertoire includes around 190,000 clones, 60% to 85% of them detected once, and more than 5.5% sits in the top ten. Sequenced sample: PBMCs. All receptors come from a man between 35 and 55 years old in good health and CMV-seronegative.

The chain joins TRBV19 to TRBJ1-2; 7 bases are shared with TRBD1. This CDR3 is 14 amino acids long. Per germline, CDR1 LNHDA and CDR2 SQIVND (reference sequence). Unmatched junction bases numbered 3, after V lost 1 base and J lost 4 bases. The chain's CDR3 is CASSIVRTGYGYTF. In nucleotides, the CDR3 is TGTGCCAGTAGTATAGTGAGGACAGGCTATGGCTACACCTTC.

A note on this clone: Different DNA sequences within this sample yield the same CDR3. The gene calls are TRBV4-3 and TRBJ1-3; D is perhaps TRBD1 (6 bases). The CDR3 runs 15 residues. The germline CDR1 and CDR2 sequences are LGHNA and YSLEER. V lost 0 bases and J lost 1, with 7 bases in between. The CDR3 DNA follows: TGCGCCAGCAGCCAAGAAGGGGGATCTGGAAACACCATATATTTT. It encodes CASSQEGGSGNTIYF.

J is TRBJ2-7 and V is TRBV6-5; D is perhaps TRBD2 (6 bases). The V end was cut by 2 bases, the J end by 3 bases, with 8 bases between. This CDR3 contains 13 residues. The germline CDR1 and CDR2 sequences are MNHEY and SVGAGI. The CDR3 loop is CASSYVGGYEQYF. CDR3 sequence (DNA): TGTGCCAGCAGTTACGTGGGGGGCTACGAGCAGTACTTC.

CDR3 in DNA: TGTGCCAGCAGCCCTCCGGGACTAGCGGGGGGAAGAGAGACCCAGTACTTC. Amino acids: CASSPPGLAGGRETQYF. V gene TRBV5-4 combines with J gene TRBJ2-5, with 15 bases fitting TRBD2. Looked up from germline, CDR1 is SGHNT and CDR2 is YYREEE (reference sequence). CDR3 length: 17 residues. J lost 4 bases, V lost 4 bases, and 8 bases had no gene match.

This sequence joins TRBV7-2 and TRBJ2-1, with 11 bases fitting TRBD2. The germline V gene encodes CDR1 SGHTA and CDR2 FQGNSA. Germline trimming cut 5 bases from V and 3 bases from J; bases unmatched to any gene: 6. The length of the CDR3 is 16 residues. CDR3 in DNA: TGTGCCAGCAGCCCCGGGACTAGCGGCCTCTACAATGAGCAGTTCTTC. Its translation: CASSPGTSGLYNEQFF.

This clone was seen only a few times. The V call is TRBV7-2, the J call TRBJ1-5, with 8 bases identical to TRBD1. J was trimmed by 4 bases and V by 5 bases; bases with no gene match: 4. The CDR3 is 14 residues long. CDR1 and CDR2 from the germline V gene are SGHTA and FQGNSA. CDR3 sequence (DNA): TGTGCCAGCAGCCGACAGGGGAGGAATCAGCCCCAGCATTTT. It is translated as CASSRQGRNQPQHF.

CDR3 in DNA: TGTGCCAGTAGTATCGCGACATCAAGCTCCTACGAGCAGTACTTC. Its protein is CASSIATSSSYEQYF. V gene TRBV19 combines with J gene TRBJ2-7; D call uncertain. The CDR3 has 15 residues. V lost 3 bases and J 0 bases, leaving 12 bases between the germline ends. From germline, CDR1 is LNHDA and CDR2 SQIVND (reference sequence).

V usage is TRBV7-2 and J usage is TRBJ2-3, with 8 positions matching TRBD2. This CDR3 region has 16 residues. Germline V gene sequence: CDR1 SGHTA, CDR2 FQGNSA. Trimming took 8 bases from V and 2 from J; bases not matched to a gene: 12. The CDR3 DNA reads TGTGCCAGCTCGAAAACCCGGGGGGGAACCACAGATACGCAGTATTTT. Translated, it gives CASSKTRGGTTDTQYF.

The chain combines TRBV5-6 with TRBJ1-5, with TRBD1 identical over 12 bases. With 4 bases clipped from V and 6 bases from J, the junction kept 8 bases outside the gene matches. The CDR3 sequence is 16 residues long. Germline assignment: CDR1 SGHDT and CDR2 YYEEEE. Here the CDR3 reads CASSGGTGGVGQPQHF. The CDR3 nucleotides are TGTGCCAGCAGCGGGGGGACAGGGGGCGTCGGTCAGCCCCAGCATTTT.

This clone was seen just once. The chain uses TRBV2 and TRBJ1-1; TRBD1 is a possible D gene (6 bases). This CDR3 has 16 amino acids. Trimming stripped 8 bases from V and 0 bases from J, with 19 bases between. Germline CDR1 reads SNHLY; CDR2 reads FYNNEI. The CDR3 protein is CASSGSEDRLNTEAFF. The CDR3 bases are TGTGCCAGCTCCGGGTCGGAAGACAGGCTGAACACTGAAGCTTTCTTT.

The chain recombines TRBV4-1 with TRBJ2-7, with 10 bases aligning to TRBD1. The germline CDR1 and CDR2 sequences are MGHRA and YSYEKL. The V and J ends lost 3 bases and 3 bases, in that order; junction bases with no gene match: 5. There are 15 residues in the CDR3. The chain's CDR3 is CASSHPGTGDYEQYF. In DNA form, the CDR3 reads TGCGCCAGCAGCCACCCCGGGACAGGGGACTACGAGCAGTACTTC.

J is TRBJ1-3 and V is TRBV7-9; 11 bases are a match to TRBD1. The V gene's germline CDR1 is SEHNR and CDR2 FQNEAQ (reference sequence). V lost 5 bases and J lost 1; bases outside the gene matches: 7. The CDR3 is 17 amino acids. CDR3 DNA sequence: TGTGCCAGCAGCCAGCCATGGGACAGGGGGTCTGGAAACACCATATATTTT. Translation gives CASSQPWDRGSGNTIYF. The variable domain in full, with the rest retrieved from reference TRBV7-9 and TRBJ1-3, is DTGVSQNPRHKITKRGQNVTFRCDPISEHNRLYWYRQTLGQGPEFLTYFQNEAQLEKSRLLSDRFSAERPKGSFSTLEIQRTEQGDSAMYLCASSQPWDRGSGNTIYFGEGSWLTVV.

J is TRBJ1-2 and V is TRBV13, with 8 bases matching TRBD1. The J segment lost 6 bases and the V segment lost 3 bases, leaving 9 bases of the junction unmatched. Germline values: CDR1 PRHDT, CDR2 FYEKMQ (reference sequence). The CDR3 covers 15 residues. CDR3 coding DNA: TGTGCCAGCAGCTTGGGGACAGGAGATGAAGATGGCTACACCTTC. Its translation: CASSLGTGDEDGYTF.

The rearrangement joins TRBV6-1 to TRBJ1-1; 8 nucleotides agree with TRBD1. The CDR3 length is 15 residues. With V trimmed by 6 bases and J by 6 bases, 12 bases remained unmatched. Germline CDR1 is MNHNS and CDR2 is SASEGT. This chain's CDR3 is CASSPGGQGASEAFF. In DNA, the CDR3 is TGTGCCAGCAGCCCAGGGGGTCAGGGGGCGTCTGAAGCTTTCTTT.

The V call is TRBV6-4, the J call TRBJ1-6, with a weak D call TRBD1 (6 bases). CDR3 length equals 13 residues. In germline, CDR1 is MRHNA, CDR2 SNTAGT. Deletions cut 8 bases from V and 7 bases from J, with 12 bases between. CDR3 DNA: TGTGCCAGCGGACAGACAGCGAATTCACCCCTCCACTTT. This codes for CASGQTANSPLHF.

The chain couples TRBV2 to TRBJ2-3; TRBD1 is a possible D gene (6 bases). CDR3 length equals 12 residues. Germline V CDR1 and CDR2: SNHLY, FYNNEI. The V gene lost 11 bases and the J gene lost 6 bases, with 15 bases spanning the gap. The CDR3 DNA follows: TGTGCCCCAGGGGAGAATCGTGATACGCAGTATTTT. This codes for CAPGENRDTQYF.

The genes are TRBV29-1 and TRBJ1-4; 12 bases fit TRBD1. CDR1 and CDR2 (germline): SQVTM, ANQGSEA. CDR3 length: 15 amino acids. Trimming cost V 6 bases and J 0 bases; bases outside gene matches: 2. For the CDR3, the DNA is TGCAGCGTGGGGACAGGGGGCACAACTAATGAAAAACTGTTTTTT. Its protein is CSVGTGGTTNEKLFF.

The rearrangement uses TRBV9 and TRBJ2-3; unclear D gene. V lost 0 bases and J 2 bases, leaving 16 bases between the germline ends. Germline V gives CDR1 SGDLS, CDR2 YYNGEE. The CDR3 consists of 17 residues. CDR3 sequence (DNA): TGTGCCAGCAGCGTAGCTTCAACTGTAATATCCACAGATACGCAGTATTTT. This encodes CASSVASTVISTDTQYF.

The chain is built from TRBV7-2 and TRBJ2-3; D might be TRBD2 (5 bases). Germline lookup yields CDR1 SGHTA and CDR2 FQGNSA. The V end was cut by 0 bases, the J end by 6 bases, with 25 bases between. CDR3 length: 19 amino acids. CDR3 sequence (DNA): TGTGCCAGCAGCTTAGCGCAGGTCCCGCCTGGACTTAGCGCGGATACGCAGTATTTT. It yields the protein CASSLAQVPPGLSADTQYF.

The V call is TRBV10-3, the J call TRBJ1-5, with 7 bases aligning to TRBD1. The CDR3 is made up of 14 amino acids. The junction had 8 bases not matched to a gene; V was cut back by 5 bases and J by 7 bases. Germline CDR1 ENHRY, CDR2 SYGVKD. CDR3 sequence reads: CAISTGERTQPQHF. In DNA, the CDR3 is TGTGCCATCAGTACAGGGGAGAGGACGCAGCCCCAGCATTTT.

V and J are TRBV7-2 and TRBJ1-1; possible D gene TRBD1, 5 bases. Germline-derived CDR1 and CDR2 are SGHTA and FQGNSA. The CDR3 totals 14 residues. The V gene lost 4 bases and the J gene lost 1 base, with 10 bases spanning the gap. The CDR3 DNA is TGTGCCAGCAGCTCCCAGGGTTCGAACACTGAAGCTTTCTTT. Its protein product is CASSSQGSNTEAFF.

The rearrangement joins TRBV5-1 to TRBJ2-3; tentatively, D is TRBD2 (7 bases). The V end was cut by 0 bases, the J end by 0 bases, with 14 bases between. The CDR3 contains 17 residues. CDR1 is SGHRS and CDR2 is YFSETQ in the germline V gene. Written as DNA, the CDR3 is TGCGCCAGCAGCTTGGAGCATACGGGGGGCAGCACAGATACGCAGTATTTT. It is translated as CASSLEHTGGSTDTQYF.

This clone occurred a few times. The chain's CDR3 is CASSGGRFKEQFF. CDR3 sequence (DNA): TGCGCCAGCAGCGGAGGGAGGTTCAAGGAGCAGTTCTTC. This chain connects TRBV5-1 to TRBJ2-1; a weak D match, TRBD2 (6 bases). This CDR3 has 13 amino acids. The V gene's germline CDR1 is SGHRS and CDR2 YFSETQ. Trimming removed 4 bases from V and 10 bases from J, with 15 bases in between.